This is a list of T cell receptor beta chains from one sample in a study of neurological immune-mediated disorders. TCRdb re-called the 5' RACE reads with MiXCR, one entry per CDR3 protein. The repertoire holds about 84,000 distinct CDR3 sequences, with around 4.5% as singletons. The sample taken for sequencing was PBMCs. All receptors come from a woman in her sixties or seventies with multiple sclerosis. Each CDR3 is given with its conserved first and last residue. The D gene is left open where the match is weak. Size tells how often a clone was seen (once, few, many) or the class of an expanded clone, and some rows leave it out.

TRBJ1-2	many	TRBV5-1	.	CASSSSVLSSYGYTF	TGCGCCAGCAGCTCTTCCGTATTAAGTTCCTATGGCTACACCTTC
TRBJ1-1	many	TRBV5-1	TRBD1	CASRGQVNTEAFF	TGCGCCAGCAGAGGACAGGTGAACACTGAAGCTTTCTTT
TRBJ2-5	many	TRBV5-5	.	CASSLDPGAQETQYF	TGTGCCAGCAGCTTGGACCCGGGAGCACAAGAGACCCAGTACTTC
TRBJ2-1	many	TRBV20-1	TRBD2	CSARLVGGANEQFF	TGCAGTGCTAGATTAGTCGGGGGGGCCAATGAGCAGTTCTTC
TRBJ2-3	many	TRBV20-1	.	CSAGEIGTDTQYF	TGCAGTGCTGGAGAAATTGGGACAGATACGCAGTATTTT
TRBJ2-7	.	TRBV11-1	.	CASSPPTDYEQYF	TGTGCCAGCAGCCCCCCGACGGATTACGAGCAGTACTTC
TRBJ2-3	many	TRBV5-1	.	CASHEANTDTQYF	TGCGCCAGCCATGAGGCGAACACAGATACGCAGTATTTT
TRBJ1-1	many	TRBV6-5	.	CASSSSGRGTRAFF	TGTGCCAGCAGTTCCTCTGGGAGAGGGACGAGAGCTTTCTTT
TRBJ2-5	many	TRBV5-1	.	CASSSQQGGGTQYF	TGCGCCAGCAGCTCGCAACAGGGAGGGGGGACCCAGTACTTC
TRBJ2-2	many	TRBV7-2	.	CASSLRERGTGELFF	TGTGCCAGCAGCTTAAGAGAACGGGGCACCGGGGAGCTGTTTTTT
TRBJ1-2	many	TRBV27	TRBD1	CASSSGQPHQGGYTF	TGTGCCAGCAGTTCGGGACAGCCTCATCAGGGTGGCTACACCTTC
TRBJ2-5	many	TRBV5-1	.	CASSASIGGAETQYF	TGCGCCAGCAGCGCGTCGATAGGGGGGGCAGAGACCCAGTACTTC
TRBJ2-3	many	TRBV4-1	.	CASSQDGYSTDTQYF	TGCGCCAGCAGCCAAGATGGATACAGCACAGATACGCAGTATTTT
TRBJ2-5	many	TRBV28	TRBD2	CASSLTSGGRVTQYF	TGTGCCAGCAGTTTGACTAGCGGGGGTCGGGTGACCCAGTACTTC
TRBJ1-5	many	TRBV12-3/TRBV12-4	TRBD1	CASSETGGGNQPQHF	TGTGCCAGCAGCGAGACAGGGGGTGGCAATCAGCCCCAGCATTTT
TRBJ2-7	many	TRBV20-1	TRBD1	CSASRQGGYEQYF	TGCAGTGCTTCTCGACAGGGGGGCTACGAGCAGTACTTC
TRBJ1-6	many	TRBV20-1	.	CSARVPVSSYNSPLHF	TGCAGTGCTAGAGTTCCTGTTAGCTCCTATAATTCACCCCTCCACTTT
TRBJ2-3	many	TRBV20-1	.	CSARDAPKDTQYF	TGCAGTGCTAGAGATGCCCCTAAAGATACGCAGTATTTT
TRBJ2-5	many	TRBV5-1	TRBD2	CASSLTPSGIKETQYF	TGCGCCAGCAGCTTAACCCCTAGCGGGATTAAAGAGACCCAGTACTTC
TRBJ2-2	many	TRBV5-1	.	CASHQTQNTGELFF	TGCGCCAGCCACCAAACACAGAACACCGGGGAGCTGTTTTTT
TRBJ1-6	many	TRBV5-1	.	CASSPYTGNSPLHF	TGCGCCAGCAGCCCCTATACAGGGAATTCACCCCTCCACTTT
TRBJ2-1	many	TRBV24-1	.	CATSDLGQAQFF	TGTGCCACCAGTGATTTGGGACAAGCGCAGTTCTTC
TRBJ2-3	many	TRBV4-1	TRBD1	CASSQGGGRADTQYF	TGCGCCAGCAGCCAAGGAGGGGGCAGGGCAGATACGCAGTATTTT
TRBJ1-2	many	TRBV25-1	.	CASRGAGNYGYTF	TGTGCCAGCCGTGGTGCGGGCAACTATGGCTACACCTTC
TRBJ2-1	many	TRBV21-1	.	CASSAQGDLSNEQFF	TGTGCCAGCAGCGCTCAGGGAGATTTATCCAATGAGCAGTTCTTC
TRBJ1-4	many	TRBV3-1	TRBD1	CASSLKTGQGEKLFF	TGTGCCAGCAGCCTAAAAACCGGACAGGGCGAAAAACTGTTTTTT
TRBJ2-7	many	TRBV28	.	CASSLWGRGPYEQYF	TGTGCCAGCAGTTTATGGGGCAGGGGCCCCTACGAGCAGTACTTC
TRBJ1-4	many	TRBV7-9	.	CASSLMLANNEKLFF	TGTGCCAGCAGCTTAATGCTCGCTAATAATGAAAAACTGTTTTTT
TRBJ2-4	many	TRBV20-1	.	CSANRGGASKNIQYF	TGCAGTGCTAATAGGGGGGGCGCGTCCAAAAACATTCAGTACTTC
TRBJ2-4	many	TRBV20-1	.	CSARVPGAKNIQYF	TGCAGTGCTAGAGTCCCAGGGGCCAAAAACATTCAGTACTTC
TRBJ2-1	.	TRBV5-5	TRBD2	CASSFATGGTDEQFF	TGCGCCAGCAGCTTTGCTACGGGGGGGACGGATGAGCAGTTCTTC
TRBJ2-3	many	TRBV5-1	.	CASSITVTDTQYF	TGCGCCAGCAGCATTACAGTTACAGATACGCAGTATTTT
TRBJ2-3	many	TRBV7-6	.	CASSPSGLTSDTQYF	TGTGCCAGCAGCCCATCGGGACTGACTTCAGATACGCAGTATTTT
TRBJ2-1	many	TRBV4-2	.	CASSQNPGHGPYNEQFF	TGTGCCAGCAGCCAAAATCCGGGACACGGACCCTACAATGAGCAGTTCTTC
TRBJ2-4	many	TRBV5-6	.	CASSLAIRAKNIQYF	TGTGCCAGCAGCTTGGCCATTCGGGCCAAAAACATTCAGTACTTC
TRBJ2-7	many	TRBV6-1	.	CASSEAPRGIYEQYF	TGTGCCAGCAGTGAAGCACCTAGGGGGATCTACGAGCAGTACTTC
TRBJ2-3	many	TRBV5-1	TRBD2	CASSLGTSAIRDTQYF	TGCGCCAGCAGCTTGGGGACTAGCGCCATTAGGGATACGCAGTATTTT
TRBJ1-4	many	TRBV5-1	.	CASSPGWTATNEKLFF	TGCGCCAGCAGCCCAGGATGGACGGCAACTAATGAAAAACTGTTTTTT
TRBJ2-2	many	TRBV5-1	TRBD1	CASSADRRNTGELFF	TGCGCCAGCAGCGCGGACAGGCGGAACACCGGGGAGCTGTTTTTT
TRBJ1-1	many	TRBV4-1	TRBD1	CASSHADRELLPFF	TGCGCCAGCAGCCATGCGGACAGGGAATTGTTGCCTTTCTTT
TRBJ1-5	many	TRBV27	.	CASSFDMRTVGNQPQHF	TGTGCCAGCAGTTTTGACATGCGCACGGTAGGCAATCAGCCCCAGCATTTT
TRBJ2-2	many	TRBV7-9	TRBD1	CASSPRDRLFF	TGTGCCAGCAGCCCCCGGGACAGGCTGTTTTTT
TRBJ1-5	many	TRBV7-9	.	CASSFGSFGNQPQHF	TGTGCCAGCAGCTTCGGATCCTTTGGCAATCAGCCCCAGCATTTT
TRBJ1-1	many	TRBV5-8	.	CASSPRDGYTEAFF	TGTGCCAGCAGTCCCCGGGACGGATACACTGAAGCTTTCTTT
TRBJ2-2	many	TRBV7-9	TRBD2	CASSRLAGDTGELFF	TGTGCCAGCAGCCGACTAGCGGGGGACACCGGGGAGCTGTTTTTT
TRBJ2-7	many	TRBV4-2	TRBD2	CASSQELAALLEQYF	TGTGCCAGCAGCCAAGAGCTAGCGGCCCTCCTCGAGCAGTACTTC
TRBJ2-5	many	TRBV5-1	TRBD2	CASSISGGQETQYF	TGCGCCAGCAGCATAAGCGGGGGTCAAGAGACCCAGTACTTC
TRBJ2-1	many	TRBV11-2	TRBD2	CASSVLAGGPGEQFF	TGTGCCAGCAGCGTACTAGCGGGGGGGCCGGGTGAGCAGTTCTTC
TRBJ2-2	many	TRBV5-1	.	CASSLRASPTGELFF	TGCGCCAGCAGCTTAAGGGCCAGTCCCACCGGGGAGCTGTTTTTT
TRBJ1-5	many	TRBV6-1	TRBD1	CASTLAAGGNQPQHF	TGTGCCAGCACCCTCGCGGCAGGGGGAAATCAGCCCCAGCATTTT
TRBJ2-5	many	TRBV20-1	TRBD1	CSVRTGETQYF	TGCAGTGTCAGGACAGGGGAGACCCAGTACTTC
TRBJ2-7	.	TRBV12-3/TRBV12-4	TRBD1	CASSPSGTGGDKQYF	TGTGCCAGCAGTCCGTCCGGGACAGGGGGCGACAAGCAGTACTTC
TRBJ1-1	many	TRBV6-5	.	CASLGRWDTEAFF	TGTGCCAGCTTGGGACGGTGGGACACTGAAGCTTTCTTT